These 13 T cell receptor beta chains came from one sample sequenced in a study of cytomegalovirus exposure and HLA in healthy donors. PCR amplification relied on 60 Vbeta primers (plus 13 Jbeta primers). Method: immunoSEQ multiplex PCR; TCRdb's copy keeps in-frame clones and lacks some. The table has about 190,000 clones, 60% to 80% seen once. The sample taken for sequencing was PBMCs. The receptors originated from a woman younger than 45 in good health and CMV-seropositive.

This clone was seen only once. V gene TRBV7-9 combines with J gene TRBJ1-4, with 8 nucleotides matching TRBD1. In germline, CDR1 is SEHNR, CDR2 FQNEAQ (reference sequence). The CDR3 covers 15 residues. V lost 4 bases, J lost 4 bases, and 5 bases stayed unmatched. The CDR3 region is CASSSTGGLNEKLFF. DNA of the CDR3: TGTGCCAGCAGCTCTACAGGGGGACTTAATGAAAAACTGTTTTTT.

This chain joins TRBV28 and TRBJ2-2; a possible D gene is TRBD1 (6 bases). Trimming removed 3 bases at V and 1 base at J, with 9 bases between. The CDR3 extends over 15 amino acids. Germline CDR1 and CDR2: MDHEN and SYDVKM. The CDR3 nucleotides are TGTGCCAGCAGTTTTCTGGACAGGAACACCGGGGAGCTGTTTTTT. Protein product: CASSFLDRNTGELFF.

V usage is TRBV5-5 and J usage is TRBJ2-1; D is perhaps TRBD2 (6 bases). Looked up from germline, CDR1 is SGHKS and CDR2 is YYEKEE (reference sequence). The V gene lost 5 bases and the J gene lost 4 bases, with 10 bases spanning the gap. The CDR3 extends over 13 amino acids. The CDR3, as DNA: TGTGCCAGCAGATACGGGACTTACAATGAGCAGTTCTTC. Translating gives CASRYGTYNEQFF.

V is TRBV11-2 and J is TRBJ2-1; D call uncertain. The V and J ends lost 1 base and 7 bases respectively, with 2 bases between them. CDR1 is SGHAT and CDR2 is FQNNGV in the germline V gene. The CDR3 has 11 amino acids. DNA for the CDR3: TGTGCCAGCAGCTTAGCGAATGAGCAGTTCTTC. Its protein is CASSLANEQFF. The complete variable domain, with remaining parts taken from reference TRBV11-2 and TRBJ2-1, reads EAGVAQSPRYKIIEKRQSVAFWCNPISGHATLYWYQQILGQGPKLLIQFQNNGVVDDSQLPKDRFSAERLKGVDSTLKIQPAKLEDSAVYLCASSLANEQFFGPGTRLTVL.

This chain links TRBV11-3 with TRBJ2-2; no firm D call. This CDR3 contains 14 residues. Per germline, CDR1 SGHNT and CDR2 YENEEA. Between the trimmed V and J ends, which lost 1 base and 7 bases, there was a span of 10 bases. CDR3 DNA: TGTGCCAGCAGCTTAGGAGCTATTAACGGGGAGCTGTTTTTT. Its translation is CASSLGAINGELFF.

The chain carries TRBV20-1 and TRBJ2-7; D gene uncertain. The CDR3 extends over 11 amino acids. Looked up from germline, CDR1 is DFQATT and CDR2 is SNEGSKA (reference sequence). CDR3 nucleotide sequence: TGCAGCGCTGGTACCGGGTACGAGCAGTACTTC. Protein sequence: CSAGTGYEQYF.

The genes are TRBV9 and TRBJ2-3; TRBD2 aligns across 8 bases. Germline V lookup: CDR1 SGDLS, CDR2 YYNGEE. The V gene end was trimmed by 4 bases and the J gene end by 4 bases; junction bases not matched to a gene: 23. The CDR3 has 20 amino acids. The chain's CDR3 is CASSPEGRASGLAGPDTQYF. In DNA, the CDR3 is TGTGCCAGCAGCCCCGAGGGGAGAGCTAGCGGGCTGGCGGGGCCAGATACGCAGTATTTT.

This rearrangement joins TRBV5-6 to TRBJ2-5; tentatively, D is TRBD2 (6 bases). Trimming shortened V by 0 bases and J by 1 base, and 10 bases separated the two germline ends. CDR3 length equals 15 residues. Germline CDR1 SGHDT, CDR2 YYEEEE. The CDR3 region has the DNA TGTGCCAGCAGCTTGGGTTTCGGGGGCCAAGAGACCCAGTACTTC. Its translation is CASSLGFGGQETQYF.

This rearrangement joins TRBV5-1 to TRBJ2-2; no clear D. The V and J ends lost 3 bases and 1 base respectively, with 10 bases between them. Germline V CDR1 and CDR2: SGHRS, YFSETQ. The CDR3 consists of 15 residues. This CDR3 reads CASSSGRRNTGELFF. CDR3 coding DNA: TGCGCCAGCAGCTCTGGTCGGAGGAACACCGGGGAGCTGTTTTTT.

The V call is TRBV4-2, the J call TRBJ2-3, with a tentative D call TRBD1 (6 bases). The CDR3 is 14 amino acids. Germline V gene data show CDR1 as LGHNA and CDR2 as YNFKEQ. V was trimmed by 3 bases and J by 6 bases, leaving 13 bases between them. CDR3 region: CASSQPDSTDTQYF. Here the CDR3 DNA reads TGTGCCAGCAGCCAGCCGGACAGTACGGATACGCAGTATTTT.

The chain is built from TRBV28 and TRBJ2-7; 12 bases are a match to TRBD2. The V and J ends lost 7 bases and 3 bases, in that order; junction bases with no gene match: 4. Germline CDR1 reads MDHEN; CDR2 reads SYDVKM. There are 14 residues in the CDR3. The CDR3 reads CASTTSGRLYEQYF. The CDR3 region has the DNA TGTGCCAGCACGACTAGCGGGAGACTCTACGAGCAGTACTTC.

The V gene is TRBV27, the J gene TRBJ1-1, with 9 nucleotides matching TRBD1. This CDR3 spans 16 amino acids. CDR1 is MNHEY, CDR2 SMNVEV, per germline (reference sequence). V lost 2 bases, J lost 4 bases, and 8 bases stayed unmatched. The CDR3 nucleotides are TGTGCCAGCAGTTTACTGCGGACAGGGGTTCTCACTGAAGCTTTCTTT. Amino acid sequence: CASSLLRTGVLTEAFF.

The genes are TRBV7-2 and TRBJ2-1; TRBD1 aligns across 10 bases. Germline assignment: CDR1 SGHTA and CDR2 FQGNSA. J lost 5 bases, V lost 1 base, and 2 bases had no gene match. This CDR3 comprises 15 residues. CDR3 coding DNA: TGTGCCAGCAGCTTAGTCGGGACAGGGGACAATGAGCAGTTCTTC. Amino acid sequence: CASSLVGTGDNEQFF.